The following is a TCR beta chain sequence with its context. Its antigen is currently not known. Nothing much larger sits one base from this clone, and base qualities are not available. Sequencing instrument: Illumina HiSeq 2500. TCR beta libraries were prepared by quantitative 5'-RACE with molecular barcodes. On the study's bioinformatics: Disease-linked TCR variants were identified with a new computational method built on a probabilistic model of VDJ rearrangement. TCRdb itself trimmed the public reads at Q25 with fastp, ran MiXCR and retained productive beta chains. Duplicate CDR3 protein sequences are folded into a single record with the most common DNA and genes. TCRdb's processing, not the authors' own work, is the source of the V and J calls. The sample table records nearly 250,000 distinct CDR3 sequences; about 30% of these occur just once. Around 4.5% of the sample goes to the ten largest clones.

This sample is drawn from a study of CD8 T cells in ankylosing spondylitis (dated by TCRdb to the late 2010s). Concerning the study at large: The study set out to find disease-linked TCR variants by profiling T cell receptor beta repertoires in ankylosing spondylitis patients and healthy donors. The whole study cohort included some 100 healthy donors and 25 ankylosing spondylitis patients. Peripheral blood was sampled, and synovial fluid was also collected from ankylosing spondylitis patients.

The V end loses 4 bases and the J end loses 7 bases, and a stretch of 18 bases separates them. CDR3 length: 15 amino acids, cysteine to phenylalanine. Of all the DNA, just the CDR3 is kept, 45 bases in frame from base 1. CDR1 is given as ENHRY and CDR2 as SYGVKD, both from the germline V gene. Overall results and qualifications from the work: A CD8+ phenotype was shown by the disease-linked clones, which were found at relatively low frequencies in peripheral blood. Blood from ankylosing spondylitis patients appeared to be characterized by a TCR beta motif made up of under ten highly homologous amino acid variants. Some motif variants had previously been reported in the synovial fluid and blood of reactive arthritis patients, which suggests shared mechanisms of disease initiation. The disease-linked clones were reported as significantly enriched in matched synovial fluid samples from ankylosing spondylitis patients.

The receptor was derived from a male donor with ankylosing spondylitis or in good health (not recorded which). The rearranged segments are TRBV10-3 and TRBJ2-3; no D gene is confidently identified. The sequenced sample consisted of blood, either unsorted or a sorted T cell fraction (not recorded which). For the CDR3, the sequence is CAISGETGLRYTQYF. The DNA sequence is given as TGTGCCATCAGTGGAGAAACGGGTCTGAGGTATACGCAGTATTTT.